This TCR beta chain was observed in a study of shared clonotypes between healthy human individuals. The CDR3 has 15 amino acids. V was trimmed by 2 bases and J by 2 bases, leaving 7 bases between them. Germline V gene lookup returns CDR1 MNHEY and CDR2 SVGAGI. A CD45RA+ naive subset and a CD45RA-negative memory subset were split from CD4+ cells. Sorted-subset replicate PCR reactions contained 150 to 200 ng DNA, corresponding to approximately 30,000 T cell genomes. Assay used: immunoSEQ multiplex PCR; TCRdb lists only in-frame clones, some missing. The data show about 1 million clones, with approximately 68% seen just once and over 1.3% held by the top ten.

The receptor was isolated from a man aged 18 to 30 in good health. Material: memory CD4+ T cells sorted from blood. As to subset: CD45RA-negative fraction. This chain links TRBV6-5 with TRBJ2-6; D uncertain. CDR3 in DNA: TGTGCCAGCAGTTACGTACGGGCTGGGGCCAACGTCCTGACTTTC. The encoded protein is CASSYVRAGANVLTF.